The 20 T cell receptor beta chains below were found in one sample sequenced in a study of blood T cell repertoires in COVID-19. Profiling relied on immunoSEQ multiplex PCR, and the TCRdb table lists in-frame clones only, not all of them. The data hold 470,000 or so clones, with 70% to 90% observed a single time. Sequencing was performed on peripheral blood. Receptors originate from a human donor in a cohort sampled during active COVID-19.

This chain links TRBV18 with TRBJ2-5, with TRBD1 as a possible D gene (5 bases). The CDR3 runs 13 residues. V lost 4 bases to trimming and J lost 3 bases, with 9 bases between them. CDR1 and CDR2 (germline): KGHSH, LQKENI. The CDR3 DNA sequence: TGTGCCAGCTCACAGGGGCTAGAAGAGACCCAGTACTTC. Its translation is CASSQGLEETQYF.

In regard to this clone: In the same sample, other DNA sequences code for this CDR3. This chain connects TRBV5-1 to TRBJ2-5; D not certain. This CDR3 is built from 14 residues. V dropped 0 bases and J dropped 2 bases, with 8 bases sitting between them. CDR1 and CDR2 from the germline V gene are SGHRS and YFSETQ. The chain's CDR3 is CASSLVSGQETQYF. The CDR3 DNA reads TGCGCCAGCAGCTTGGTTTCGGGTCAAGAGACCCAGTACTTC.

The DNA for the CDR3 is TGTGCCAGCACCGCCACTAGCGGGGTTAACACCGGGGAGCTGTTTTTT. Its protein product is CASTATSGVNTGELFF. The chain combines TRBV27 with TRBJ2-2; 10 bases map to TRBD2. V lost 7 bases, J lost 2 bases, and 7 bases stayed unmatched. Germline loops: CDR1 MNHEY, CDR2 SMNVEV (reference sequence). There are 16 residues in the CDR3.

This clone was detected a few times. This chain uses TRBV6-6 with TRBJ1-5; 11 bases fit TRBD1. Germline V gene lookup returns CDR1 MNHNY and CDR2 SVGAGI (reference sequence). Trimming cost V 5 bases and J 0 bases; bases outside gene matches: 12. CDR3 length equals 19 residues. The CDR3 loop is CASSPSGTGGSDSNQPQHF. Here the CDR3 DNA reads TGTGCCAGCAGTCCGTCCGGGACAGGGGGTTCAGATAGCAATCAGCCCCAGCATTTT.

The CDR3 loop reads CASSPPSLIDGYTF. CDR3 sequence (DNA): TGTGCCAGCAGCCCCCCTTCTCTAATTGATGGCTACACCTTC. The rearrangement uses TRBV3-1 (or the pseudogene TRBV3-2) and TRBJ1-2; D uncertain. The germline V gene has CDR1 LGHDT and CDR2 YNNKEL (reference sequence). Trimming pared 4 bases from V and 6 bases from J, leaving 15 bases between. The CDR3 has 14 residues.

Note on this clone: Other DNA variants within this sample encode the same CDR3. The chain couples TRBV18 to TRBJ1-4, with a possible D match to TRBD1 (5 bases). V lost 6 bases to trimming and J lost 4 bases, with 12 bases between them. From germline, CDR1 is KGHSH and CDR2 LQKENI. CDR3 length: 14 residues. The CDR3, as DNA: TGTGCCAGCTCCCCCTCGGGGGGTAATGAAAAACTGTTTTTT. This codes for CASSPSGGNEKLFF. The whole variable domain, remainder taken from reference TRBV18 and TRBJ1-4, is NAGVMQNPRHLVRRRGQEARLRCSPMKGHSHVYWYRQLPEEGLKFMVYLQKENIIDESGMPKERFSAEFPKEGPSILRIQQVVRGDSAAYFCASSPSGGNEKLFFGSGTQLSVL.

The chain carries TRBV15 and TRBJ1-1; 8 bases line up with TRBD1. J was trimmed by 4 bases and V by 5 bases; bases with no gene match: 15. The germline V gene encodes CDR1 LNHNV and CDR2 YYDKDF (reference sequence). This CDR3 has 17 residues. The CDR3: CATSGHDRGWGGTEAFF. DNA for the CDR3: TGTGCCACCAGCGGACACGACAGGGGATGGGGAGGCACTGAAGCTTTCTTT.

The chain links TRBV13 to TRBJ2-3; 7 bases are shared with TRBD1. The CDR3 loop spans 17 amino acids. With V trimmed by 4 bases and J by 0 bases, 10 bases remained unmatched. Looked up from germline, CDR1 is PRHDT and CDR2 is FYEKMQ (reference sequence). The CDR3 bases are TGTGCCAGCAGCTCGACCGGGACAGAGGCCAGCACAGATACGCAGTATTTT. Amino acids: CASSSTGTEASTDTQYF.

The rearrangement uses TRBV29-1 and TRBJ2-1, with D maybe TRBD2 (7 bases). The CDR3 is 11 amino acids. The germline V gene encodes CDR1 SQVTM and CDR2 ANQGSEA. The CDR3 protein is CKGGDYNEQFF. DNA for the CDR3: TGCAAGGGGGGGGACTACAATGAGCAGTTCTTC.

J is TRBJ1-1 and V is TRBV6-2 or TRBV6-3; no firm D call. Trimming took 3 bases from V and 0 from J, leaving 14 bases between them. CDR1 MNHEY and CDR2 SVGEGT come from the germline V gene. The CDR3 totals 16 residues. The CDR3 here is CASSYLSGQMNTEAFF. The CDR3 region has the DNA TGTGCCAGCAGTTATCTCAGCGGCCAAATGAACACTGAAGCTTTCTTT.

The chain is built from TRBV27 and TRBJ1-4; a possible D gene is TRBD1 (5 bases). Germline values: CDR1 MNHEY, CDR2 SMNVEV (reference sequence). The CDR3 sequence is 13 residues long. V was trimmed by 4 bases and J by 8 bases, leaving 11 bases between them. CDR3 sequence: CASSYRRSEKLFF. The CDR3 DNA follows: TGTGCCAGCAGTTACAGGAGAAGCGAAAAACTGTTTTTT.

The genes are TRBV7-2 and TRBJ1-5; 8 bases map to TRBD1. Germline V gene lookup returns CDR1 SGHTA and CDR2 FQGNSA. The V gene end was trimmed by 0 bases and the J gene end by 6 bases; junction bases not matched to a gene: 7. This CDR3 has 16 residues. CDR3 in DNA: TGTGCCAGCAGCTTAGCATCAGGGGGCGGGGGTCAGCCCCAGCATTTT. Its protein product is CASSLASGGGGQPQHF.

The genes are TRBV5-1 and TRBJ1-2, with 9 bases identical to TRBD1. The CDR3 totals 16 residues. V lost 0 bases to trimming and J lost 8 bases; unmatched junction nucleotides: 11. Looked up from germline, CDR1 is SGHRS and CDR2 is YFSETQ. CDR3 coding DNA: TGCGCCAGCAGCTTGGCGGACAGGGGCCCCTGGGCCGGCTACACCTTC. Encoded protein: CASSLADRGPWAGYTF.

V is TRBV9 and J is TRBJ2-1; perhaps TRBD2 as D (6 bases). This CDR3 region has 13 residues. With 4 bases removed from V and 5 bases from J, the gap between germline ends came to 10 bases. The V gene's germline CDR1 is SGDLS and CDR2 YYNGEE. The CDR3 reads CASSIGTHNEQFF. CDR3 in DNA: TGTGCCAGCAGCATCGGGACTCACAATGAGCAGTTCTTC.

This rearrangement joins TRBV28 to TRBJ1-2; 9 nucleotides align to TRBD1. This CDR3 spans 13 amino acids. The V gene's germline CDR1 is MDHEN and CDR2 SYDVKM. Unmatched junction bases numbered 2, after V lost 6 bases and J lost 3 bases. The CDR3 DNA reads TGTGCCAGCAGGGGGGACAGGGACTATGGCTACACCTTC. This encodes CASRGDRDYGYTF.

This clone was seen a handful of times. The rearrangement uses TRBV2 and TRBJ2-7; no clear D. Germline values: CDR1 SNHLY, CDR2 FYNNEI. Trimming shortened V by 6 bases and J by 2 bases, and 8 bases separated the two germline ends. The CDR3 runs to 12 residues. The CDR3 is CASRRSTYEQYF. The DNA for the CDR3 is TGTGCCAGCAGGAGAAGCACCTACGAGCAGTACTTC. The variable domain in full, completed from reference TRBV2 and TRBJ2-7, reads EPEVTQTPSHQVTQMGQEVILRCVPISNHLYFYWYRQILGQKVEFLVSFYNNEISEKSEIFDDQFSVERPDGSNFTLKIRSTKLEDSAMYFCASRRSTYEQYFGPGTRLTVT.

This chain uses TRBV28 with TRBJ1-2, with 7 bases aligning to TRBD1. V trimming: 4 bases; J trimming: 10 bases; junction bases outside the gene matches: 15. Germline-derived CDR1 and CDR2 are MDHEN and SYDVKM. The CDR3 runs 15 residues. The CDR3 sequence: CASSSVGTVDHTYTF. The CDR3 DNA follows: TGTGCCAGCAGTTCGGTTGGGACAGTGGACCACACCTACACCTTC.

CDR3 coding DNA: TGTGCCACCAGCAGAGATATACAGGGGCCGGAGGACGAGCAGTACTTC. Translation: CATSRDIQGPEDEQYF. This rearrangement joins TRBV15 to TRBJ2-7; 7 nucleotides match TRBD1. Germline-derived CDR1 and CDR2 are LNHNV and YYDKDF (reference sequence). V shed 0 bases and J 5 bases; nucleotides not matched to a gene: 10. The CDR3 covers 16 residues.

This rearrangement joins TRBV27 to TRBJ2-7, with 8 nucleotides matching TRBD2. After removal of 4 bases from V and 7 bases from J, the junction contained 15 bases not matched to a gene. Germline V gene sequence: CDR1 MNHEY, CDR2 SMNVEV (reference sequence). The CDR3 is made up of 16 amino acids. CDR3 protein: CASSSPSGSGIDEQYF. The CDR3 DNA reads as TGTGCCAGCAGTTCCCCTTCGGGTAGCGGGATAGATGAGCAGTACTTC.

The V call is TRBV4-3, the J call TRBJ2-1, with TRBD2 matching 14 bases. CDR1 is LGHNA, CDR2 YSLEER, per germline. The V segment lost 3 bases and the J segment 7 bases; nucleotides outside the gene matches: 5. The CDR3 length is 16 residues. DNA for the CDR3: TGCGCCAGCAGCCAGGGACTAGCGGGAGTCACTAATGAGCAGTTCTTC. Translating it yields CASSQGLAGVTNEQFF.